The 4 T cell receptor beta chains reported below all come from one sample, sequenced in a study of CD8+ T cells in alopecia areata. Specified treatment: oral pan-JAK inhibitor, 5-10 mg twice daily. TCR sequencing used cDNA made by reverse transcription of extracted RNA. Repertoires were generated with immunoSEQ multiplex PCR, while TCRdb's copy carries only in-frame clones and drops some. The repertoire includes around 210,000 clones, 64% of them detected once, and more than 3.5% sits in the top ten. Sequences were derived from CD4+ T cells sorted from blood, sampled at week 4, from a patient treated with tofacitinib. Receptors were obtained from a human donor with alopecia areata.

The chain has TRBV2 and TRBJ2-3; no clear D gene. Germline-derived CDR1 and CDR2 are SNHLY and FYNNEI. The CDR3 runs 15 residues. Trimming pared 2 bases from V and 4 bases from J, leaving 13 bases between. The CDR3 nucleotides are TGTGCCAGCAGTGAAAGTCTACCTTTGCCAGATACGCAGTATTTT. It is translated as CASSESLPLPDTQYF.

In this sample, this clone turned up once. The rearrangement joins TRBV30 to TRBJ1-1; D gene unclear. This CDR3 comprises 13 residues. Germline V gives CDR1 GTSNPN, CDR2 SVGIG (reference sequence). Between the trimmed V and J ends, which lost 4 bases and 4 bases, there was a span of 13 bases. The CDR3 DNA is TGTGCCTGGATAGACAAGATAGTCACTGAAGCTTTCTTT. It translates to CAWIDKIVTEAFF.

This clone was seen repeatedly, ten times or more. The chain is built from TRBV7-2 and TRBJ1-5; TRBD1 might be the D (6 bases). The CDR3 extends over 15 amino acids. Germline assignment: CDR1 SGHTA and CDR2 FQGNSA. The V and J ends lost 1 base and 7 bases respectively, with 14 bases between them. In DNA, the CDR3 is TGTGCCAGCAGCTTAGTAGGGGGGCCAGGGCAGCCCCAGCATTTT. It translates to CASSLVGGPGQPQHF.

This clone was seen more than once but under ten times. Other DNA sequences in this specimen translate into the identical CDR3. The chain combines TRBV29-1 with TRBJ1-1; D is possibly TRBD1 (6 bases). This CDR3 has 13 amino acids. Germline V gene sequence: CDR1 SQVTM, CDR2 ANQGSEA. Trimming stripped 3 bases from V and 0 bases from J, with 8 bases between. In DNA, the CDR3 is TGCAGCGTTGACGGACAGATGAACACTGAAGCTTTCTTT. This translates into CSVDGQMNTEAFF. The whole variable domain, remainder taken from reference TRBV29-1 and TRBJ1-1, is SAVISQKPSRDICQRGTSLTIQCQVDSQVTMMFWYRQQPGQSLTLIATANQGSEATYESGFVIDKFPISRPNLTFSTLTVSNMSPEDSSIYLCSVDGQMNTEAFFGQGTRLTVV.